This T cell receptor (beta chain) was identified during a study of blood T cell repertoires in COVID-19. The wider study: COVID-19 samples collected from the United States, Italy and Spain covered acute and convalescent phases.

This clone was counted only a few times. Profiling relied on immunoSEQ multiplex PCR, and the TCRdb table lists in-frame clones only, not all of them. The repertoire holds some 190,000 clones, with approximately 85% as singletons. CDR1 is SGHDN and CDR2 is FVKESK in the germline V gene. V lost 4 bases and J 4 bases, leaving 19 bases between the germline ends. The CDR3 totals 16 residues. Sequencing used peripheral blood. The chain joins TRBV14 to TRBJ1-2, with a possible D match to TRBD1 (5 bases). This TCR was sampled from an older man with COVID-19, enrolled during active disease. The CDR3 DNA sequence: TGTGCCAGCAGCCGTAGGGGTTCTGGGCGCGGCTATGGCTACACCTTC. Its protein product is CASSRRGSGRGYGYTF. The whole variable domain, filled in from reference TRBV14 and TRBJ1-2, reads EAGVTQFPSHSVIEKGQTVTLRCDPISGHDNLYWYRRVMGKEIKFLLHFVKESKQDESGMPNNRFLAERTGGTYSTLKVQPAELEDSGVYFCASSRRGSGRGYGYTFGSGTRLTVV.